This T cell receptor beta chain appears in the sequencing data of a study of blood T cells in healthy people across ages. A second PCR of roughly 7 to 11 cycles used a sample-barcoded 5' primer and a J-beta primer mix. One entry per CDR3 protein, called by TCRdb with MiXCR from the 5' RACE reads. The table records some 900,000 distinct CDR3 sequences, under 30% of them present only once. The CDR3 is made up of 11 amino acids. V was shortened by 8 bases and J by 8 bases, with 11 bases between the two germline ends. Per germline, CDR1 MNHEY and CDR2 SVGAGI. This clonotype was seen at least ten times. The sequence was obtained from a woman aged 80 or older in good health. Material: blood. This sequence joins TRBV6-5 and TRBJ2-3; D gene uncertain. CDR3 residues: CASRDGSTQYF. The CDR3 DNA is TGTGCCAGCCGAGACGGAAGTACGCAGTATTTT.